These 24 T cell receptor beta chains came from one sample sequenced in a study of blood T cell repertoires in COVID-19. Generated by immunoSEQ multiplex PCR, the TCRdb table keeps only in-frame clones and is missing some. Of over 350,000 clones listed, 75% to 90% were seen once; the top ten hold under 1.5%. Sequencing was carried out using peripheral blood. The receptors originated from a woman aged 30 to 39 with active or convalescent COVID-19.

The rearrangement joins TRBV3-1 (or the pseudogene TRBV3-2) to TRBJ1-2; D may be TRBD1 (5 bases). CDR1 is LGHDT and CDR2 is YNNKEL in the germline V gene (reference sequence). V was cut by 0 bases and J by 7 bases, with 18 bases left in between. This CDR3 contains 16 residues. The CDR3 DNA reads TGTGCCAGCAGCCAAGATGGGGCCAGGGTCGTATCTGGCTACACCTTC. Protein product: CASSQDGARVVSGYTF.

This clone has a handful of counts. Other nucleotide sequences from this sample produce the same CDR3. The rearrangement joins TRBV3-1 (or the pseudogene TRBV3-2) to TRBJ1-5; 9 bases map to TRBD1. The CDR3 has 15 residues. J lost 2 bases, V lost 1 base, and 0 bases had no gene match. From germline, CDR1 is LGHDT and CDR2 YNNKEL (reference sequence). The CDR3 nucleotides read TGTGCCAGCAGCCAAGGGACAGGGGGCAATCAGCCCCAGCATTTT. It is translated as CASSQGTGGNQPQHF.

This chain connects TRBV7-9 to TRBJ1-6; D perhaps matches TRBD1 (5 bases). Germline V gene lookup returns CDR1 SEHNR and CDR2 FQNEAQ (reference sequence). The CDR3 loop spans 16 amino acids. V dropped 0 bases and J dropped 8 bases, with 14 bases sitting between them. In DNA, the CDR3 is TGTGCCAGCAGCTTAGCGCCAGGGAATGTGGATTCACCCCTCCACTTT. As protein: CASSLAPGNVDSPLHF. Using reference TRBV7-9 and TRBJ1-6 for the parts outside the CDR3, the full variable domain is DTGVSQNPRHKITKRGQNVTFRCDPISEHNRLYWYRQTLGQGPEFLTYFQNEAQLEKSRLLSDRFSAERPKGSFSTLEIQRTEQGDSAMYLCASSLAPGNVDSPLHFGNGTRLTVT.

This clone was seen just once. The sample contains more than one DNA sequence encoding this CDR3. This chain connects TRBV3-1 (or the pseudogene TRBV3-2) to TRBJ1-2, with TRBD1 matching over 11 bases. This CDR3 is built from 13 residues. The trim removed 4 bases at V and 7 bases at J, leaving 2 bases unmatched. Germline V lookup: CDR1 LGHDT, CDR2 YNNKEL (reference sequence). The chain's CDR3 is CASSPGTGGGYTF. For the CDR3, the DNA is TGTGCCAGCAGCCCAGGGACAGGGGGTGGCTACACCTTC.

V usage is TRBV18 and J usage is TRBJ1-2; the match to TRBD1 covers 7 bases. The CDR3 extends over 15 amino acids. CDR1 KGHSH and CDR2 LQKENI come from the germline V gene. Unmatched junction bases numbered 9, after V lost 4 bases and J lost 4 bases. The CDR3 loop is CASSLNGEGAYGYTF. For the CDR3, the DNA is TGTGCCAGCTCACTCAACGGCGAGGGGGCCTATGGCTACACCTTC.

Only a few counts were recorded for this clone. This rearrangement joins TRBV11-2 to TRBJ1-5, with a weak D call TRBD1 (5 bases). CDR3 size: 14 residues. V lost 1 base, J lost 3 bases, and 7 bases lay in between. CDR1 is SGHAT and CDR2 is FQNNGV in the germline V gene. CDR3 sequence: CASSLAGNNQPQHF. The CDR3 DNA is TGTGCCAGCAGCTTAGCAGGGAACAATCAGCCCCAGCATTTT.

The chain is built from TRBV13 and TRBJ1-3; D unresolved. Germline lookup yields CDR1 PRHDT and CDR2 FYEKMQ (reference sequence). The CDR3 loop spans 14 amino acids. With 10 bases removed from V and 0 bases from J, the gap between germline ends came to 13 bases. CDR3 in amino acids: CATSQQSSGNTIYF. The CDR3 nucleotides are TGTGCCACGTCGCAACAGAGCTCTGGAAACACCATATATTTT.

V usage is TRBV7-8 and J usage is TRBJ2-5; D may be TRBD1 (6 bases). The V end was cut by 2 bases, the J end by 3 bases, with 10 bases between. CDR1 is SGHVS and CDR2 is FQNEAQ in the germline V gene. This CDR3 spans 14 amino acids. The CDR3 nucleotides read TGTGCCAGCAGCTTAAGGTACAGGGAAGAGACCCAGTACTTC. Residues: CASSLRYREETQYF.

The rearrangement links TRBV4-1 to TRBJ1-1, with 8 bases lining up with TRBD1. The CDR3 extends over 17 amino acids. The germline gives CDR1 MGHRA, CDR2 YSYEKL. Trimming took 0 bases from V and 0 from J; bases not matched to a gene: 6. The CDR3 spells CASSQDWTGPMNTEAFF. The CDR3 nucleotides are TGCGCCAGCAGCCAAGATTGGACAGGGCCTATGAACACTGAAGCTTTCTTT.

CDR3 sequence: CASSIDDRRHHYGYTF. The CDR3 coding sequence is TGTGCCAGTAGTATAGACGACAGGCGACACCACTATGGCTACACCTTC. This chain connects TRBV19 to TRBJ1-2; D possibly corresponds to TRBD1 (6 bases). V was shortened by 0 bases and J by 3 bases, with 14 bases between the two germline ends. The germline V gene has CDR1 LNHDA and CDR2 SQIVND (reference sequence). The CDR3 spans 16 residues.

This clone was counted a few times. V is TRBV5-1 and J is TRBJ1-5; 7 nucleotides align to TRBD1. Germline V gene data show CDR1 as SGHRS and CDR2 as YFSETQ. Trimming removed 1 base from V and 6 bases from J; junction bases left unmatched: 4. The length of the CDR3 is 14 residues. The DNA of the CDR3 is TGCGCCAGCAGCTTGACAGGGGAAGCTCAGCCCCAGCATTTT. Translating it yields CASSLTGEAQPQHF.

The chain employs TRBV21-1 and TRBJ2-1; the listed D gene, TRBD1, was not tested against the DNA. TRBV21-1 counts as a pseudogene. The CDR3 contains 23 residues. The CDR3 loop is CASSKVCFLRGQGCGSRYNEQFF. CDR3 sequence (DNA): TGTGCCAGCAGCAAAGTATGTTTTTTGAGGGGACAGGGATGCGGGAGTAGGTACAATGAGCAGTTCTTC.

This clone was observed a handful of times. The J gene is TRBJ2-5, the V gene TRBV5-1; D is perhaps TRBD1 (5 bases). Germline assignment: CDR1 SGHRS and CDR2 YFSETQ. Trimming left V 2 bases short and J 1 base short, with 9 bases between. CDR3 length: 14 amino acids. CDR3 in amino acids: CASSFSTGQETQYF. Written as DNA, the CDR3 is TGCGCCAGCAGCTTTAGTACAGGCCAAGAGACCCAGTACTTC.

The table lists this clone with a count of one. The rearrangement joins TRBV6-1 to TRBJ2-5; D is ambiguous. The germline V gene has CDR1 MNHNS and CDR2 SASEGT. This CDR3 region has 12 residues. V lost 2 bases and J 2 bases, leaving 3 bases between the germline ends. CDR3 nucleotide sequence: TGTGCCAGCAGTGAACAACAAGAGACCCAGTACTTC. The encoded protein is CASSEQQETQYF.

This clone was detected a few times. At one of its ends the junction is not consistent with the germline gene, which may arise from a read error. This chain links TRBV2 with TRBJ1-2; D gene unclear. Germline V CDR1 and CDR2: SNHLY, FYNNEI. The CDR3 is made up of 12 amino acids. The CDR3 loop reads CASSEALGVPYF. The DNA of the CDR3 is TGTGCCAGCAGTGAAGCGCTCGGGGTGCCCTACTTC.

V usage is TRBV5-1 and J usage is TRBJ2-1, with 8 bases aligning to TRBD1. J lost 6 bases, V lost 1 base, and 6 bases had no gene match. The CDR3 runs 15 residues. Germline V gene lookup returns CDR1 SGHRS and CDR2 YFSETQ. The chain's CDR3 is CASSLLGQVINEQFF. The CDR3 coding sequence is TGCGCCAGCAGCTTGTTGGGACAGGTAATCAATGAGCAGTTCTTC. The entire variable domain, with the rest obtained from reference TRBV5-1 and TRBJ2-1, is as follows: KAGVTQTPRYLIKTRGQQVTLSCSPISGHRSVSWYQQTPGQGLQFLFEYFSETQRNKGNFPGRFSGRQFSNSRSEMNVSTLELGDSALYLCASSLLGQVINEQFFGPGTRLTVL.

CDR3 protein: CASSLVQGAGRSNEKLFF. The CDR3 nucleotides read TGTGCCAGCAGCTTGGTTCAGGGGGCTGGCCGATCTAATGAAAAACTGTTTTTT. J is TRBJ1-4 and V is TRBV5-5, with 8 bases matching TRBD1. Germline V gives CDR1 SGHKS, CDR2 YYEKEE (reference sequence). With 0 bases clipped from V and 3 bases from J, the junction kept 10 bases outside the gene matches. The CDR3 extends over 18 amino acids.

This chain joins TRBV18 and TRBJ1-3; D possibly corresponds to TRBD1 (5 bases). The CDR3 length is 15 residues. Germline CDR1 reads KGHSH; CDR2 reads LQKENI. The ends were cut back, 0 bases at V and 2 bases at J, with 8 bases in the middle. CDR3 amino acids: CASSPPVGAGNTIYF. DNA for the CDR3: TGTGCCAGCTCACCACCGGTAGGGGCTGGAAACACCATATATTTT.

This clone was seen a few times. J is TRBJ1-1 and V is TRBV7-9; TRBD1 matches 10 bases. Germline V gene data show CDR1 as SEHNR and CDR2 as FQNEAQ (reference sequence). After removal of 2 bases from V and 3 bases from J, the junction contained 12 bases not matched to a gene. The CDR3 consists of 18 residues. The CDR3 protein is CASSLSLGTGEGDTEAFF. The CDR3 DNA reads TGTGCCAGCAGCTTATCCCTCGGGACAGGGGAAGGTGACACTGAAGCTTTCTTT.

This sequence joins TRBV7-9 and TRBJ1-6; D ambiguous. V dropped 0 bases and J dropped 9 bases, with 9 bases sitting between them. This CDR3 is built from 14 residues. Germline lookup yields CDR1 SEHNR and CDR2 FQNEAQ (reference sequence). The CDR3 bases are TGTGCCAGCAGCTTAGCGTCTCAGATTTCACCCCTCCACTTT. Amino acid sequence: CASSLASQISPLHF.

The gene calls are TRBV19 and TRBJ1-2, with 9 positions matching TRBD1. V gave up 5 bases and J gave up 7 bases; unmatched junction bases: 11. CDR3 length: 15 residues. CDR1 is LNHDA, CDR2 SQIVND, per germline (reference sequence). CDR3 coding DNA: TGTGCCAGTAGTGTTTCCGGGACAGGGACGTCTGGCTACACCTTC. This sequence encodes CASSVSGTGTSGYTF.

This rearrangement joins TRBV27 to TRBJ1-2; D perhaps matches TRBD1 (6 bases). The CDR3 is 12 residues long. Germline CDR1 is MNHEY and CDR2 is SMNVEV (reference sequence). Trimming took off 10 bases at V and 8 bases at J, with 17 bases between the two ends. The CDR3 loop reads CATPRGPGGYTF. In DNA, the CDR3 is TGTGCCACCCCGCGGGGGCCTGGAGGCTACACCTTC.

The chain carries TRBV4-2 and TRBJ1-6, with no clear D. This CDR3 comprises 16 residues. The V and J ends lost 1 base and 8 bases respectively, with 15 bases between them. Germline CDR1 and CDR2: LGHNA and YNFKEQ. For the CDR3, the DNA is TGTGCCAGCAGCCAAGTCCCGGAGTCGAGGTATTCACCCCTCCACTTT. Translated: CASSQVPESRYSPLHF.

The CDR3 protein is CASSLVSAANTEAFF. The CDR3 nucleotides are TGTGCCAGCAGCTTAGTGAGTGCGGCAAACACTGAAGCTTTCTTT. V is TRBV11-2 and J is TRBJ1-1, with D uncertain. The germline V gene encodes CDR1 SGHAT and CDR2 FQNNGV. This CDR3 region has 15 residues. Trimming stripped 1 base from V and 2 bases from J, with 11 bases between.